This entry describes one T cell receptor (beta chain). In the same sample, other DNA sequences code for this CDR3. Germline CDR1 is MDHEN and CDR2 is SYDVKM. Trimming removed 3 bases at V and 1 base at J, with 10 bases between. CDR3 size: 15 residues. TCRdb's table, derived via immunoSEQ multiplex PCR, lists solely in-frame clones and lacks some. The sample holds some 380,000 clones, around 96% seen once. This record belongs to a study of shared clonotypes between healthy human individuals. V gene TRBV28 combines with J gene TRBJ1-5; perhaps TRBD1 as D (6 bases). What was sequenced was memory CD8+ T cells sorted from blood. Regarding subset: CD45RO+ cells pooled with CCR7-negative TemRA cells. The TCR comes from a man aged 25-45 years in good health. The CDR3 coding sequence is TGTGCCAGCAGTTTGGGGGGGCGCAGCAATCAGCCCCAGCATTTT. It encodes CASSLGGRSNQPQHF.